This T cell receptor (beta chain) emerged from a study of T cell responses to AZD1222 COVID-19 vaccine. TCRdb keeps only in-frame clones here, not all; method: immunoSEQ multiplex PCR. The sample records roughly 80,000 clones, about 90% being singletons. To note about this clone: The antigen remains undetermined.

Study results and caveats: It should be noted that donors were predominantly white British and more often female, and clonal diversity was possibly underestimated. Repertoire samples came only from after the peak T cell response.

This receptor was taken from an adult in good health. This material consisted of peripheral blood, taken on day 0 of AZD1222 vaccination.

The CDR3 reads CASSRPGTGFYGYTF. DNA for the CDR3: TGTGCCAGCAGCCGCCCCGGGACAGGCTTCTATGGCTACACCTTC. This chain uses TRBV6-2 or TRBV6-3 with TRBJ1-2, with 8 bases aligning to TRBD1. Germline V gene sequence: CDR1 MNHEY, CDR2 SVGEGT. The CDR3 has 15 amino acids. V was pared by 6 bases and J by 4 bases, with 10 bases of the junction left unmatched.